Presented here are 25 T cell receptor beta chains from one specimen sequenced in a study of T cell changes during pregnancy in multiple sclerosis. The method was immunoSEQ multiplex PCR; TCRdb's version includes in-frame clones alone and lacks a portion of them. The sample consists of 60,000 to 70,000 clones, roughly 89% of them appearing once. Sample: peripheral blood, taken in the third trimester of pregnancy. The receptor set was obtained from a female donor in good health, enrolled as a control in a pregnancy study.

This chain links TRBV6-1 with TRBJ2-3; D uncertain. From germline, CDR1 is MNHNS and CDR2 SASEGT. This CDR3 has 17 residues. V lost 4 bases, J lost 0 bases, and 17 bases lay in between. CDR3 residues: CASSAVAAPISTDTQYF. In DNA, the CDR3 is TGTGCCAGCAGTGCCGTGGCTGCCCCGATTAGCACAGATACGCAGTATTTT.

The chain is built from TRBV15 and TRBJ1-1, with a tentative D call TRBD1 (6 bases). V was clipped by 3 bases and J by 3 bases, with 14 bases between them. CDR1 and CDR2 from the germline V gene are LNHNV and YYDKDF (reference sequence). CDR3 size: 15 residues. CDR3 residues: CATSSGGAGDTEAFF. The DNA of the CDR3 is TGTGCCACCAGCAGTGGGGGGGCAGGGGACACTGAAGCTTTCTTT.

The chain is built from TRBV5-1 and TRBJ1-2; tentative D call: TRBD1 (6 bases). CDR3 size: 18 residues. The V and J ends lost 3 bases and 4 bases respectively, with 25 bases between them. CDR1 is SGHRS, CDR2 YFSETQ, per germline. The chain's CDR3 is CASSSTTPGTHKFYGYTF. DNA of the CDR3: TGCGCCAGCAGCTCGACCACCCCCGGGACACATAAATTCTATGGCTACACCTTC.

The chain is built from TRBV13 and TRBJ1-2, with 8 bases fitting TRBD1. This CDR3 is 15 amino acids long. Per the germline V gene, CDR1 is PRHDT and CDR2 is FYEKMQ (reference sequence). V gave up 2 bases and J gave up 1 base; unmatched junction bases: 3. This chain's CDR3 is CASSLWGQVNYGYTF. The CDR3 DNA is TGTGCCAGCAGCTTATGGGGACAGGTTAACTATGGCTACACCTTC.

This chain connects TRBV5-6 to TRBJ2-7; D may be TRBD2 (5 bases). The germline CDR1 and CDR2 sequences are SGHDT and YYEEEE. CDR3 size: 16 residues. The ends were cut back, 0 bases at V and 3 bases at J, with 16 bases in the middle. The CDR3 DNA reads as TGTGCCAGCAGCTTGGCAAGGTTAGACGGGAACTACGAGCAGTACTTC. Protein: CASSLARLDGNYEQYF.

The chain couples TRBV6-1 to TRBJ2-5, with TRBD1 as a possible D gene (6 bases). The CDR3 contains 15 residues. V shed 2 bases and J shed 4 bases, with 14 bases lying between them. Per the germline V gene, CDR1 is MNHNS and CDR2 is SASEGT. DNA of the CDR3: TGTGCCAGCAGTGAAACCGGGACAATGTCAGAGACCCAGTACTTC. Translating gives CASSETGTMSETQYF.

This chain's CDR3 is CASSTRQGMNEQYF. The CDR3 bases are TGTGCCAGCAGTACCCGACAGGGGATGAACGAGCAGTACTTC. This chain joins TRBV6-5 and TRBJ2-7, with TRBD1 identical over 8 bases. This CDR3 contains 14 residues. The ends lost 5 bases at V and 5 bases at J; junction bases unmatched: 8. Germline CDR1 and CDR2: MNHEY and SVGAGI.

This sequence joins TRBV11-2 and TRBJ2-7, with unresolved D. The germline V gene has CDR1 SGHAT and CDR2 FQNNGV. The length of the CDR3 is 14 residues. V dropped 1 base and J dropped 5 bases, with 12 bases sitting between them. CDR3 region: CASSLVLARHEQYF. DNA for the CDR3: TGTGCCAGCAGCTTAGTCTTAGCCCGCCACGAGCAGTACTTC.

This chain links TRBV10-2 with TRBJ2-7, with TRBD2 identical over 10 bases. CDR1 and CDR2 from the germline V gene are WSHSY and SAAADI. Trimming at V came to 5 bases and at J to 3 bases, leaving 1 base not matched to a gene. The CDR3 contains 13 residues. In nucleotides, the CDR3 is TGCGCCAGCAGTCGGACTAGCGGCTACGAGCAGTACTTC. Translated, it gives CASSRTSGYEQYF.

This clone was seen once. This CDR3 is CASSSGDRGHDTQYF. CDR3 bases: TGCGCCAGCAGCTCGGGGGACAGGGGTCACGATACGCAGTATTTT. J is TRBJ2-3 and V is TRBV5-1; 10 bases match TRBD1. CDR3 size: 15 residues. The germline V gene has CDR1 SGHRS and CDR2 YFSETQ. The J segment lost 6 bases and the V segment lost 3 bases, leaving 7 bases of the junction unmatched.

V gene TRBV6-1 combines with J gene TRBJ1-1, with 8 bases lining up with TRBD1. The CDR3 totals 15 residues. Germline CDR1 and CDR2: MNHNS and SASEGT. Trimming cost V 6 bases and J 5 bases; bases outside gene matches: 11. For the CDR3, the DNA is TGTGCCAGCAGAAACCCACAGGGGGTTAGTACTGAAGCTTTCTTT. It is translated as CASRNPQGVSTEAFF.

This clone was observed a handful of times. The J gene is TRBJ1-1, the V gene TRBV10-3, with TRBD1 identical over 9 bases. The CDR3 has 13 residues. From germline, CDR1 is ENHRY and CDR2 SYGVKD. V lost 7 bases, J lost 3 bases, and 3 bases stayed unmatched. For the CDR3, the DNA is TGTGCCATCATGCGGACAGGGGACACTGAAGCTTTCTTT. It specifies CAIMRTGDTEAFF.

This sequence joins TRBV30 and TRBJ2-7; 12 nucleotides match TRBD2. Trimming removed 1 base from V and 3 bases from J; junction bases left unmatched: 7. Germline loops: CDR1 GTSNPN, CDR2 SVGIG (reference sequence). The CDR3 runs to 16 residues. CDR3 DNA: TGTGCCTGGAGTGACTCAACTAGCGGGGGGAACTACGAGCAGTACTTC. Its translation: CAWSDSTSGGNYEQYF.

This chain joins TRBV9 and TRBJ2-3; TRBD2 is a possible D gene (5 bases). From germline, CDR1 is SGDLS and CDR2 YYNGEE. Trimming shortened V by 0 bases and J by 9 bases, and 14 bases separated the two germline ends. The CDR3 is made up of 14 amino acids. This CDR3 reads CASSVARGQKTQYF. The CDR3 DNA is TGTGCCAGCAGCGTAGCCCGGGGTCAGAAGACGCAGTATTTT.

The V call is TRBV18, the J call TRBJ2-7; the D gene is possibly TRBD1 (6 bases). The CDR3 consists of 17 residues. Germline lookup yields CDR1 KGHSH and CDR2 LQKENI. V dropped 0 bases and J dropped 1 base, with 16 bases sitting between them. Written as DNA, the CDR3 is TGTGCCAGCTCACCACCGTCAGTTGGGACAATATCCTACGAGCAGTACTTC. This encodes CASSPPSVGTISYEQYF.

This chain links TRBV11-1 with TRBJ2-3; 14 bases agree with TRBD2. CDR1 and CDR2 from the germline V gene are SGHAT and FQDESV (reference sequence). The CDR3 totals 17 residues. The J segment lost 4 bases and the V segment lost 4 bases, leaving 7 bases of the junction unmatched. The CDR3, as DNA: TGTGCCAGCAGCTCTGGGACTAGCGGGGGCCCTGCAGATACGCAGTATTTT. Amino acids: CASSSGTSGGPADTQYF.

For the CDR3, the DNA is TGCGCCAGCAGCTTGGGGGCAGGGGACGGCTACACCTTC. Encoded protein: CASSLGAGDGYTF. The rearrangement links TRBV5-1 to TRBJ1-2; D is possibly TRBD1 (6 bases). CDR1 is SGHRS and CDR2 is YFSETQ in the germline V gene. Deletions cut 0 bases from V and 8 bases from J, with 11 bases between. The CDR3 is made up of 13 amino acids.

The rearrangement links TRBV7-9 to TRBJ2-1, with D possibly matching TRBD2 (6 bases). The CDR3 is 13 amino acids. V was cut by 5 bases and J by 7 bases, with 12 bases left in between. In germline, CDR1 is SEHNR, CDR2 FQNEAQ (reference sequence). The CDR3 nucleotides are TGTGCCAGCAGCGGGGGACTTGGGAATGAGCAGTTCTTC. This sequence encodes CASSGGLGNEQFF.

The chain has TRBV11-2 and TRBJ2-7; weak D call: TRBD2 (5 bases). Germline loops: CDR1 SGHAT, CDR2 FQNNGV. The V gene lost 1 base and the J gene lost 3 bases, with 10 bases spanning the gap. The CDR3 runs 14 residues. The DNA of the CDR3 is TGTGCCAGCAGCTTAGCTTCTAGCTTCTACGAGCAGTACTTC. This codes for CASSLASSFYEQYF.

The genes are TRBV15 and TRBJ1-2, with D tentatively TRBD1 (5 bases). V lost 1 base, J lost 2 bases, and 11 bases lay in between. The germline CDR1 and CDR2 sequences are LNHNV and YYDKDF (reference sequence). This CDR3 is 15 amino acids long. The CDR3 is CATSRGRGVNYGYTF. The CDR3 bases are TGTGCCACCAGCAGAGGAAGGGGCGTCAACTATGGCTACACCTTC.

The genes are TRBV29-1 and TRBJ2-1, with D uncertain. The CDR3 has 10 amino acids. Trimming removed 6 bases from V and 3 bases from J, with 3 bases in between. The germline V gene has CDR1 SQVTM and CDR2 ANQGSEA. The CDR3 here is CSVLYNEQFF. CDR3 nucleotide sequence: TGCAGCGTCCTCTACAATGAGCAGTTCTTC.

The chain employs TRBV18 and TRBJ2-3; possibly TRBD2 for D (5 bases). Germline V gene sequence: CDR1 KGHSH, CDR2 LQKENI. The CDR3 runs 17 residues. V was clipped by 2 bases and J by 2 bases, with 17 bases between them. The CDR3 DNA is TGTGCCAGCTCACCATCGCTAGCCGCCACCCACACAGATACGCAGTATTTT. This gives the protein CASSPSLAATHTDTQYF.

The chain combines TRBV5-1 with TRBJ2-3; 9 bases are a match to TRBD1. After removal of 3 bases from V and 3 bases from J, the junction contained 14 bases not matched to a gene. The length of the CDR3 is 18 residues. Germline assignment: CDR1 SGHRS and CDR2 YFSETQ. The CDR3, as DNA: TGCGCCAGCAGCTCGAGACCTACCGGGACAGGGTTGACAGATACGCAGTATTTT. Translating gives CASSSRPTGTGLTDTQYF.

The rearrangement joins TRBV7-9 to TRBJ1-2; the D gene is possibly TRBD1 (5 bases). The CDR3 extends over 13 amino acids. V lost 5 bases and J lost 6, with 13 bases in between. The germline V gene has CDR1 SEHNR and CDR2 FQNEAQ (reference sequence). The CDR3 loop is CASSTTDSNGYTF. As DNA, the CDR3 is TGTGCCAGCAGCACTACAGACAGTAATGGCTACACCTTC.

V gene TRBV5-1 combines with J gene TRBJ1-2; tentative D call: TRBD1 (6 bases). V lost 4 bases to trimming and J lost 4 bases, with 23 bases between them. The V gene's germline CDR1 is SGHRS and CDR2 YFSETQ. The CDR3 has 17 residues. CDR3 protein: CASSPSPRGSFSYGYTF. CDR3 nucleotides: TGCGCCAGCAGCCCCTCCCCCAGGGGCAGTTTTTCCTATGGCTACACCTTC.